The clone carrying this T cell receptor (beta chain) was found once. Germline values: CDR1 WSHSY, CDR2 SAAADI. V shed 6 bases, J shed 8 bases, and the junction held 4 bases outside the gene matches. CDR3 size: 13 residues. TCRdb keeps only in-frame clones here, not all; method: immunoSEQ multiplex PCR. The data show around 260,000 clones, with roughly 90% seen just once and almost 2% held by the top ten. These data come from a study of blood T cell repertoires in COVID-19. The J gene is TRBJ1-2, the V gene TRBV10-2, with 12 nucleotides matching TRBD1. The sample comprised peripheral blood. The origin of this receptor is a man aged 30 to 39 with active or convalescent COVID-19. The CDR3 reads CASRAGTGGGYTF. CDR3 sequence (DNA): TGCGCCAGCAGGGCCGGGACAGGGGGCGGCTACACCTTC.